A selection of T cell receptor beta chains follows, all from one sample in a study of blood T cell repertoires in COVID-19. Some clones are missing from TCRdb's copy, which holds only in-frame ones; the method was immunoSEQ multiplex PCR. The top ten hold roughly 1.7% of the sample, which has about 150,000 clones, nearly 80% seen once. Sample: peripheral blood. Source of these receptors: a man older than 75 with acute or convalescent COVID-19. Each CDR3 is given with its conserved first and last residue. The D gene is left open where the match is weak. Only part of the rows carry a size: once, few, many, or a class if the clone is expanded.

size	D	V	J	length	CDR3	DNA
.	.	TRBV6-5	TRBJ1-6	16	CASSYIQGGNNSPLHF	TGTGCCAGCAGTTACATTCAGGGAGGTAATAATTCACCCCTCCACTTT
.	TRBD1	TRBV5-8	TRBJ2-2	16	CASSLEQGVNTGELFF	TGTGCCAGCAGCTTGGAACAGGGGGTGAACACCGGGGAGCTGTTTTTT
.	TRBD2	TRBV3-1/TRBV3-2	TRBJ2-1	17	CASSQAISGGVHNEQFF	TGTGCCAGCAGCCAAGCCATTAGCGGGGGGGTCCACAATGAGCAGTTCTTC
.	.	TRBV6-2/TRBV6-3	TRBJ2-3	11	CASSSTDTQYF	TGTGCCAGCAGTTCGACAGATACGCAGTATTTT
few	.	TRBV18	TRBJ2-5	15	CASSPKNFQGETQYF	TGTGCCAGCTCACCAAAAAATTTCCAGGGGGAGACCCAGTACTTC
.	TRBD2	TRBV5-4	TRBJ2-5	16	CASSLDLAGGQETQYF	TGTGCCAGCAGCTTGGACCTAGCGGGGGGGCAAGAGACCCAGTACTTC
.	TRBD2	TRBV9	TRBJ2-2	17	CASSRGLAGANTGELFF	TGTGCCAGCAGTCGGGGACTAGCGGGGGCTAACACCGGGGAGCTGTTTTTT
.	.	TRBV11-2	TRBJ1-6	15	CASSLSNSYNSPLHF	TGTGCCAGCAGCTTAAGCAACTCCTATAATTCACCCCTCCACTTT
.	.	TRBV7-7	TRBJ2-1	15	CASSSQGSSYNEQFF	TGTGCTAGCAGCTCCCAGGGGAGCTCCTACAATGAGCAGTTCTTC
.	TRBD1	TRBV27	TRBJ1-1	15	CASSLVPGGNTEAFF	TGTGCCAGCAGTTTAGTCCCAGGGGGGAACACTGAAGCTTTCTTT
.	.	TRBV1	TRBJ1-1	17	CTSSQAGLGLKNTEAFF	TGCACCAGCAGCCAAGCGGGATTGGGACTGAAGAACACTGAAGCTTTCTTT
few	TRBD1	TRBV2	TRBJ2-7	12	CATSGQTYEQYF	TGTGCCACCTCGGGACAGACCTACGAGCAGTACTTC
.	TRBD1	TRBV29-1	TRBJ2-7	13	CSVEGQASYEQYF	TGCAGCGTTGAGGGACAGGCCTCCTACGAGCAGTACTTC
.	TRBD1	TRBV19	TRBJ2-7	16	CASSRASGTVSYEQYF	TGTGCCAGTAGTAGGGCATCCGGGACAGTTTCCTACGAGCAGTACTTC
.	.	TRBV9	TRBJ1-5	13	CASSVGGQTPQHF	TGTGCCAGCAGCGTAGGGGGGCAAACGCCCCAGCATTTT
.	.	TRBV3-1/TRBV3-2	TRBJ1-5	15	CASSQGRAHNQPQHF	TGTGCCAGCAGCCAAGGCAGGGCTCACAATCAGCCCCAGCATTTT
.	TRBD1	TRBV10-3	TRBJ1-3	19	CAIREIRDRGPSYGNTIYF	TGTGCCATCAGAGAGATCCGGGACAGGGGGCCATCTTATGGAAACACCATATATTTT
few	.	TRBV10-3	TRBJ1-2	17	CAIRAWGTGTTNYGYTF	TGTGCCATCAGGGCCTGGGGTACAGGGACGACTAACTATGGCTACACCTTC
.	TRBD1	TRBV5-1	TRBJ1-1	15	CASSMVGDRDTEAFF	TGCGCCAGCAGCATGGTTGGGGACAGGGACACTGAAGCTTTCTTT
.	.	TRBV21-1	TRBJ1-4	17	CASSKALGDRGNEKLFF	TGTGCCAGCAGCAAAGCGCTGGGGGACAGGGGAAATGAAAAACTGTTTTTT
.	.	TRBV2	TRBJ1-4	15	CASISQITTNEKLFF	TGTGCCAGCATCTCACAGATAACAACTAATGAAAAACTGTTTTTT
.	TRBD2	TRBV7-6	TRBJ2-1	20	CASSRRTSGGLMSSYNEQFF	TGTGCCAGCAGCAGACGGACTAGCGGGGGCCTAATGAGCTCCTACAATGAGCAGTTCTTC
.	.	TRBV30	TRBJ1-1	11	CAWSEGFLAFF	TGTGCCTGGAGTGAGGGGTTTTTAGCTTTCTTT
.	TRBD2	TRBV19	TRBJ2-3	13	CASSLTREGTQYF	TGTGCCAGTAGTCTGACCAGGGAGGGTACGCAGTATTTT
.	TRBD1	TRBV6-5	TRBJ1-6	13	CASRTGSNSPLHF	TGTGCCAGCAGGACAGGGAGTAATTCACCCCTCCACTTT
.	.	TRBV27	TRBJ2-5	15	CADQLAGTFQETQYF	TGTGCCGACCAACTAGCCGGGACTTTCCAAGAGACCCAGTACTTC
.	TRBD1	TRBV6-1	TRBJ1-2	12	CASSETGYGYTF	TGTGCCAGCAGTGAGACAGGGTATGGCTACACCTTC
.	TRBD1	TRBV4-2	TRBJ2-7	17	CASSQDVGQGGHDEQYF	TGTGCCAGCAGCCAAGATGTCGGACAGGGGGGGCACGACGAGCAGTACTTC
.	.	TRBV19	TRBJ1-1	14	CASSIGQINTEAFF	TGTGCCAGTAGTATAGGACAGATAAACACTGAAGCTTTCTTT
.	TRBD1	TRBV9	TRBJ1-2	16	CASSPTGTGGASGYTF	TGTGCCAGCAGCCCCACCGGGACAGGGGGCGCGAGTGGCTACACCTTC
.	.	TRBV19	TRBJ1-5	15	CASSISRQANQPQHF	TGTGCCAGTAGTATCTCGCGACAGGCGAATCAGCCCCAGCATTTT
.	TRBD1	TRBV11-3	TRBJ2-5	14	CASSPHRGQETQYF	TGTGCCAGCAGCCCCCACAGGGGCCAAGAGACCCAGTACTTC
.	.	TRBV19	TRBJ1-3	15	CASRSYRASGNTIYF	TGTGCCAGTAGGTCGTACCGCGCCTCTGGAAACACCATATATTTT
few	.	TRBV7-9	TRBJ2-2	14	CASSFGANTGELFF	TGTGCCAGCAGCTTCGGGGCGAACACCGGGGAGCTGTTTTTT
.	.	TRBV27	TRBJ1-2	14	CASSTRGGRDGYTF	TGTGCCAGCAGCACCCGTGGAGGGCGGGATGGCTACACCTTC
.	.	TRBV5-1	TRBJ1-1	15	CASSLGDSLNTEAFF	TGCGCCAGCAGCTTAGGTGACAGCCTGAACACTGAAGCTTTCTTT
.	TRBD1	TRBV28	TRBJ1-2	15	CASRTGGAGSLGYTF	TGTGCCAGCAGAACAGGGGGCGCAGGGTCTCTCGGCTACACCTTC
many	.	TRBV7-2	TRBJ2-2	13	CASSRPGAGELFF	TGTGCCAGCAGCCGTCCAGGGGCCGGGGAGCTGTTTTTT
.	.	TRBV10-3	TRBJ2-2	15	CAISESGRRAGELFF	TGTGCCATCAGTGAGTCAGGAAGGCGGGCCGGGGAGCTGTTTTTT
.	.	TRBV5-1	TRBJ1-1	13	CASSLTGNTEAFF	TGCGCCAGCAGCTTGACAGGGAACACTGAAGCTTTCTTT
.	TRBD2	TRBV4-1	TRBJ2-1	17	CASSQRGAGVSYNEQFF	TGCGCCAGCAGCCAAAGGGGAGCGGGGGTCTCCTACAATGAGCAGTTCTTC
.	.	TRBV4-1	TRBJ2-2	17	CASSQDKWGANTGELFF	TGCGCCAGCAGCCAAGATAAGTGGGGAGCGAACACCGGGGAGCTGTTTTTT
.	.	TRBV28	TRBJ1-2	14	CASSFARAGRGYTF	TGTGCCAGCAGTTTCGCCCGCGCGGGGCGTGGCTACACCTTC
.	.	TRBV5-5	TRBJ1-1	13	CASSRGVNTEAFF	TGTGCCAGCAGCCGGGGGGTGAACACTGAAGCTTTCTTT
.	.	TRBV11-3	TRBJ2-6	17	CASSLGRGITGANVLTF	TGTGCCAGCAGCTTAGGAAGGGGAATCACTGGGGCCAACGTCCTGACTTTC
.	TRBD1	TRBV29-1	TRBJ2-1	15	CSVRGQQGVGNEQFF	TGCAGCGTTCGGGGTCAACAGGGGGTAGGCAATGAGCAGTTCTTC
.	TRBD1	TRBV5-5	TRBJ1-1	14	CASSQIGTGSRAFF	TGTGCCAGCAGCCAAATAGGGACAGGGAGCCGAGCTTTCTTT
.	TRBD1	TRBV2	TRBJ1-3	15	CASRPGTGARNTIYF	TGTGCCAGCAGGCCCGGGACAGGGGCGCGAAACACCATATATTTT
once	.	TRBV5-1	TRBJ2-7	16	CASSLAPGTRTYEQYF	TGCGCCAGCAGCTTGGCCCCCGGGACAAGAACCTACGAGCAGTACTTC
.	TRBD1	TRBV30	TRBJ1-1	15	CAWSVRDRGNTEAFF	TGTGCCTGGAGTGTTCGTGACAGGGGGAACACTGAAGCTTTCTTT
few	.	TRBV28	TRBJ1-5	14	CASNIQGMGQPQHF	TGTGCCAGCAATATCCAGGGTATGGGGCAGCCCCAGCATTTT
.	TRBD1	TRBV7-7	TRBJ2-3	15	CASSLGDSSTDTQYF	TGTGCTAGCAGCTTAGGGGACAGCTCCACAGATACGCAGTATTTT
.	.	TRBV24-1	TRBJ1-2	15	CATSDQYGASNGYTF	TGTGCCACCAGTGATCAATACGGAGCTTCAAATGGCTACACCTTC
.	.	TRBV19	TRBJ2-1	16	CASSILSGTGLNEQFF	TGTGCCAGTAGTATTTTATCCGGGACTGGACTCAATGAGCAGTTCTTC